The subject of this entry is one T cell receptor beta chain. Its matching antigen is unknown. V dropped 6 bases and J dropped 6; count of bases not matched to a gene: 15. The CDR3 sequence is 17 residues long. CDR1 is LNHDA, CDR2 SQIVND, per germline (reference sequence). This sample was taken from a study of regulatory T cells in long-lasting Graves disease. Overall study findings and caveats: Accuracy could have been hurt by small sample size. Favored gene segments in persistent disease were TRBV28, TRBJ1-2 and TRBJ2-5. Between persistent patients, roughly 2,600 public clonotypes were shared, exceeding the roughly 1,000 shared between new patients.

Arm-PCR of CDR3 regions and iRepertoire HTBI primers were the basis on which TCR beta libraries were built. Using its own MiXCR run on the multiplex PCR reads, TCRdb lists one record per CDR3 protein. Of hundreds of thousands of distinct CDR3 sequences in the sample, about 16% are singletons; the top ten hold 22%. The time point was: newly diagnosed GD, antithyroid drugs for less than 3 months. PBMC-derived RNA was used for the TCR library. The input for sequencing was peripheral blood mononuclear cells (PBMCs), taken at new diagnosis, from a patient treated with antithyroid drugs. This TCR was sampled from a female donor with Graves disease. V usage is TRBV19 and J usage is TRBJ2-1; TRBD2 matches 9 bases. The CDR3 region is CASRTVAGASLGNEQFF. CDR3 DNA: TGTGCCAGTAGGACAGTAGCGGGAGCGAGCTTGGGCAATGAGCAGTTCTTC.